This TCR beta chain was captured in a study of blood T cell repertoires in COVID-19. The data were produced by immunoSEQ multiplex PCR, yet TCRdb's version contains in-frame clones alone and is incomplete. This table holds 60,000 to 85,000 clones, 80% to 90% found once. This CDR3 is built from 13 residues. The V end lost 4 bases, the J end lost 6 bases, and 14 bases lay between the germline ends. Germline assignment: CDR1 SGHNT and CDR2 YYREEE (reference sequence). This chain joins TRBV5-4 and TRBJ2-7; TRBD1 might be the D (6 bases). The specimen was peripheral blood. The receptor was derived from a woman in her sixties with acute or convalescent COVID-19. Here the CDR3 reads CASSQLGTSEQYF. Written as DNA, the CDR3 is TGTGCCAGCAGCCAACTGGGGACATCCGAGCAGTACTTC.